This T cell receptor beta chain was captured in a study of shared clonotypes between healthy human individuals. Tens of thousands of T cell genomes (approximately 210 ng DNA) went into each sorted-subset replicate. Some clones are missing from TCRdb's copy, which holds only in-frame ones; the method was immunoSEQ multiplex PCR. Of 900,000 to 1,200,000 clones in the sample, around three quarters are singletons; the top ten hold roughly 0.62%. The germline CDR1 and CDR2 sequences are GTSNPN and SVGIG (reference sequence). The CDR3 contains 17 residues. The ends were cut back, 3 bases at V and 3 bases at J, with 22 bases in the middle.

The clonotype comes from a man between 18 and 35 years old in good health. Some clones in this sample may be carry-over from other donors' samples. The V call is TRBV30, the J call TRBJ2-3; TRBD2 might be the D (6 bases). The sequencing input was memory CD4+ T cells from PBMCs. Subset noted: CD45RA-negative fraction. CDR3 sequence reads: CAWRPLGWRGNTDTQYF. The CDR3 coding sequence is TGTGCCTGGAGACCCCTAGGGTGGAGGGGTAATACAGATACGCAGTATTTT.